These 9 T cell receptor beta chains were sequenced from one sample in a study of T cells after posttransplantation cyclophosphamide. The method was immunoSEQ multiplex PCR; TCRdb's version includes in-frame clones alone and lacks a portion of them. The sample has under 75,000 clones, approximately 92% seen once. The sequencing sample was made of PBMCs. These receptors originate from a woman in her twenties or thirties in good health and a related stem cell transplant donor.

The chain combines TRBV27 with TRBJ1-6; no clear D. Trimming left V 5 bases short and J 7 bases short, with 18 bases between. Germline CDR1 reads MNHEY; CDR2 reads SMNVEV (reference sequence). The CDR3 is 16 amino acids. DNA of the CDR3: TGTGCCAGCAGTCCAGTCGTGGGAGGCCTGAATTCACCCCTCCACTTT. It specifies CASSPVVGGLNSPLHF.

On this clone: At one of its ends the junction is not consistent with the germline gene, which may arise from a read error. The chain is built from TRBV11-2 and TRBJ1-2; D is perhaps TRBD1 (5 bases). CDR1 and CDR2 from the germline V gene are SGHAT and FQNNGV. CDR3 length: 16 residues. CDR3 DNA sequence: TGTGCCAGCAGATTAGGCGGTAGGGGTGATCACTATGGCTACACCTTC. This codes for CASRLGGRGDHYGYTF. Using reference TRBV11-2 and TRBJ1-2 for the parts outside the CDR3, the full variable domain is EAGVAQSPRYKIIEKRQSVAFWCNPISGHATLYWYQQILGQGPKLLIQFQNNGVVDDSQLPKDRFSAERLKGVDSTLKIQPAKLEDSAVYLCASRLGGRGDHYGYTFGSGTRLTVV.

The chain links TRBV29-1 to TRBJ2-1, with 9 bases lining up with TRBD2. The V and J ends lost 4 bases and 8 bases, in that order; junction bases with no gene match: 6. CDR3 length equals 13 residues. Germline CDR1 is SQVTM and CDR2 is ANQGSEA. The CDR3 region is CSVVRGGADEQFF. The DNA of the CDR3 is TGCAGCGTTGTTCGCGGGGGGGCCGATGAGCAGTTCTTC.

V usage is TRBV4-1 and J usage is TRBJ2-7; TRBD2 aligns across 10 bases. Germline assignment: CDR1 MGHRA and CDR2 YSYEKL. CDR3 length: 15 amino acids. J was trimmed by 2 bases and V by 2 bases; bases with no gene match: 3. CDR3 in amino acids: CASSQWSGGAYEQYF. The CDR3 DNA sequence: TGCGCCAGCAGCCAATGGAGCGGGGGGGCCTACGAGCAGTACTTC.

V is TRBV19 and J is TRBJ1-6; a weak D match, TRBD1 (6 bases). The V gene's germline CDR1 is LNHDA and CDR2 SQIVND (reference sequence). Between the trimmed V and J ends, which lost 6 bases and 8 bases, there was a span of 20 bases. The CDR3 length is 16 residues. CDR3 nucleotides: TGTGCCAGTAGGGGGTTTGGGACACAGTCGCATTCACCCCTCCACTTT. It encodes CASRGFGTQSHSPLHF. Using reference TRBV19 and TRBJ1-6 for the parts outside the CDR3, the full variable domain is DGGITQSPKYLFRKEGQNVTLSCEQNLNHDAMYWYRQDPGQGLRLIYYSQIVNDFQKGDIAEGYSVSREKKESFPLTVTSAQKNPTAFYLCASRGFGTQSHSPLHFGNGTRLTVT.

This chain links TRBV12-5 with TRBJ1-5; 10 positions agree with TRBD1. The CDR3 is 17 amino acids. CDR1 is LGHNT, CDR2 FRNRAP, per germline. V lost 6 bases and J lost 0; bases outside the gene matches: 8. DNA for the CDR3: TGTGCTAGTGGGTCGGACAGGGGGGGGTATAGCAATCAGCCCCAGCATTTT. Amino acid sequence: CASGSDRGGYSNQPQHF.

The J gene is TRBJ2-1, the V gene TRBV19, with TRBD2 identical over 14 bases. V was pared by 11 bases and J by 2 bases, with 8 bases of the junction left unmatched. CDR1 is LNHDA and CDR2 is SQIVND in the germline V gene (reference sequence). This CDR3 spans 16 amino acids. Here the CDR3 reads CASRTSGGKTYNEQFF. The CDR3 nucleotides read TGTGCCTCCCGGACTAGCGGGGGGAAGACCTACAATGAGCAGTTCTTC.

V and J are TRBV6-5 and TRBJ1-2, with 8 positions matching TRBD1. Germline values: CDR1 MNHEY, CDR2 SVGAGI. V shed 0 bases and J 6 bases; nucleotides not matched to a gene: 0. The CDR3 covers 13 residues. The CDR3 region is CASSYSQGDGYTF. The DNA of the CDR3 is TGTGCCAGCAGTTACTCACAGGGGGATGGCTACACCTTC.

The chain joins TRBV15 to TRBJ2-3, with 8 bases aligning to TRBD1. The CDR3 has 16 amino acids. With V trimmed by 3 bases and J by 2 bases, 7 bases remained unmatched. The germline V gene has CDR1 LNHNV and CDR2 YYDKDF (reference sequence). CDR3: CATSSRQGTVTDTQYF. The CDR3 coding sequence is TGTGCCACCAGCAGCCGACAGGGGACCGTCACAGATACGCAGTATTTT.